This passage covers 31 T cell receptor beta chains from one sample sequenced in a study of CD8 T cells in ankylosing spondylitis. TCRdb reprocessed the 5' RACE reads with MiXCR, giving one entry per CDR3 protein. Here the sample spans tens of thousands of distinct CDR3 sequences, about 10% being singletons. What was sequenced was blood, either unsorted or a sorted T cell fraction (not recorded which). The source is a male donor with ankylosing spondylitis or in good health (not recorded which).

The chain couples TRBV28 to TRBJ1-1; 7 nucleotides line up with TRBD1. V lost 4 bases and J lost 4; bases outside the gene matches: 9. The CDR3 sequence is 15 residues long. Germline V gives CDR1 MDHEN, CDR2 SYDVKM. The CDR3 is CASSSARQGFTEAFF. The CDR3 DNA sequence: TGTGCCAGCAGTTCCGCCCGACAGGGCTTCACTGAAGCTTTCTTT.

This clonotype has at least ten counts. The rearrangement links TRBV30 to TRBJ1-5; D unclear. The V end lost 1 base, the J end lost 5 bases, and 9 bases lay between the germline ends. This CDR3 has 13 residues. Germline-derived CDR1 and CDR2 are GTSNPN and SVGIG (reference sequence). CDR3 in amino acids: CAWSELGHQPQHF. In DNA, the CDR3 is TGTGCCTGGAGTGAATTAGGGCATCAGCCCCAGCATTTT. The full variable domain, with the rest looked up from reference TRBV30 and TRBJ1-5, is SQTIHQWPATLVQPVGSPLSLECTVEGTSNPNLYWYRQAAGRGLQLLFYSVGIGQISSEVPQNLSASRPQDRQFILSSKKLLLSDSGFYLCAWSELGHQPQHFGDGTRLSIL.

This clonotype was seen ten or more times. The V gene is TRBV28, the J gene TRBJ1-2; TRBD1 matches at 10 bases. V lost 6 bases, J lost 8 bases, and 15 bases stayed unmatched. Per germline, CDR1 MDHEN and CDR2 SYDVKM. CDR3 size: 16 residues. The CDR3 DNA is TGTGCCAGCAGATCATCATTGGACAGGGGGTTGAACGGCTACACCTTC. Amino acids: CASRSSLDRGLNGYTF.

This clonotype came up many times. Here the CDR3 reads CAIHEGLYGYTF. The CDR3 DNA follows: TGTGCCATACACGAGGGGCTCTATGGCTACACCTTC. This chain links TRBV10-3 with TRBJ1-2; possible D gene TRBD1, 5 bases. The CDR3 consists of 12 residues. The V end lost 9 bases, the J end lost 4 bases, and 12 bases lay between the germline ends. The germline V gene encodes CDR1 ENHRY and CDR2 SYGVKD.

The J gene is TRBJ2-7, the V gene TRBV7-9; D is undetermined. V lost 6 bases, J lost 4 bases, and 10 bases lay in between. The CDR3 sequence is 12 residues long. Germline loops: CDR1 SEHNR, CDR2 FQNEAQ (reference sequence). The CDR3 protein is CASRAGPYEQYF. The CDR3 DNA sequence: TGTGCCAGCAGAGCCGGACCTTACGAGCAGTACTTC.

This clonotype has just a few counts. The rearrangement links TRBV11-2 to TRBJ2-1, with D perhaps matching TRBD2 (5 bases). This CDR3 comprises 13 residues. V lost 5 bases to trimming and J lost 6 bases, with 11 bases between them. Germline V gene data show CDR1 as SGHAT and CDR2 as FQNNGV. CDR3 region: CASSAQLGNEQFF. The CDR3 coding sequence is TGTGCCAGCAGCGCCCAACTAGGCAATGAGCAGTTCTTC. The full variable domain, its missing parts supplied by reference TRBV11-2 and TRBJ2-1, is EAGVAQSPRYKIIEKRQSVAFWCNPISGHATLYWYQQILGQGPKLLIQFQNNGVVDDSQLPKDRFSAERLKGVDSTLKIQPAKLEDSAVYLCASSAQLGNEQFFGPGTRLTVL.

This clonotype has a count of ten or more. The chain employs TRBV29-1 and TRBJ2-1; tentative D call: TRBD2 (6 bases). Trimming shortened V by 8 bases and J by 4 bases, and 18 bases separated the two germline ends. The CDR3 is made up of 14 amino acids. Per germline, CDR1 SQVTM and CDR2 ANQGSEA. CDR3 sequence (DNA): TGCAGCATCTACCCGCATGGAGGGTACAATGAGCAGTTCTTC. It yields the protein CSIYPHGGYNEQFF.

This clonotype has at least ten counts. V gene TRBV5-1 combines with J gene TRBJ2-1; TRBD1 matches 11 bases. V lost 1 base to trimming and J lost 7 bases; unmatched junction nucleotides: 10. CDR1 and CDR2 from the germline V gene are SGHRS and YFSETQ. CDR3 length equals 17 residues. The CDR3 DNA follows: TGCGCCAGCAGCTTGTGGACCGGGACAGGGGGTGTAAATGAGCAGTTCTTC. Its protein product is CASSLWTGTGGVNEQFF. Full variable domain (missing parts from reference TRBV5-1 and TRBJ2-1): KAGVTQTPRYLIKTRGQQVTLSCSPISGHRSVSWYQQTPGQGLQFLFEYFSETQRNKGNFPGRFSGRQFSNSRSEMNVSTLELGDSALYLCASSLWTGTGGVNEQFFGPGTRLTVL.

This clonotype is labeled medium-sized (0.01 to 0.1%). The chain combines TRBV5-6 with TRBJ2-7, with TRBD2 matching 15 bases. This CDR3 contains 15 residues. CDR1 and CDR2 (germline): SGHDT, YYEEEE. Unmatched junction bases numbered 3, after V lost 4 bases and J lost 4 bases. The CDR3 nucleotides read TGTGCCAGCAGCAGGGGACTAGCGGGGGGATACGAGCAGTACTTC. This encodes CASSRGLAGGYEQYF.

This clonotype was found many times. Here the CDR3 DNA reads TGTGCCAGCAGCTTGGGCCTCGAGGGTGCAGCTTTCTTT. Translation: CASSLGLEGAAFF. The genes are TRBV5-5 and TRBJ1-1, with D unresolved. This CDR3 has 13 amino acids. The ends were cut back, 0 bases at V and 10 bases at J, with 13 bases in the middle. The germline CDR1 and CDR2 sequences are SGHKS and YYEKEE (reference sequence).

A few counts support this clonotype. A much larger clone sits a single nucleotide away, making a read error possible. The rearrangement links TRBV7-7 to TRBJ2-7; 8 positions match TRBD2. Germline-derived CDR1 and CDR2 are SSHAT and FNYEAQ (reference sequence). CDR3 length: 12 amino acids. CDR3 region: CTSSPGGGEQYF. CDR3 DNA sequence: TGTACCAGCAGCCCCGGGGGGGGCGAGCAGTACTTC.

V is TRBV2 and J is TRBJ1-5; D not resolved. Germline assignment: CDR1 SNHLY and CDR2 FYNNEI. Trimming cost V 8 bases and J 3 bases, with 11 bases left between them. The CDR3 loop spans 13 amino acids. The CDR3 bases are TGTGCCAGCCGAGGACTGTTCAATCAGCCCCAGCATTTT. Protein: CASRGLFNQPQHF.

This clonotype was found a few times. This rearrangement joins TRBV7-2 to TRBJ2-1; the D gene is possibly TRBD2 (5 bases). The V gene's germline CDR1 is SGHTA and CDR2 FQGNSA. V was trimmed by 5 bases and J by 0 bases, leaving 11 bases between them. This CDR3 is built from 15 residues. The CDR3 coding sequence is TGTGCCAGCAGCGTCACTAGAGGCTCCTACAATGAGCAGTTCTTC. Protein sequence: CASSVTRGSYNEQFF.

The V gene is TRBV7-6, the J gene TRBJ2-3; no clear D. Germline CDR1 is SGHVS and CDR2 is FNYEAQ. The CDR3 is made up of 12 amino acids. Trimming stripped 5 bases from V and 4 bases from J, with 7 bases between. CDR3: CASSLVADTQYF. CDR3 sequence (DNA): TGTGCCAGCAGCCTAGTTGCAGATACGCAGTATTTT.

This chain links TRBV27 with TRBJ2-7; 10 nucleotides match TRBD1. The CDR3 has 15 amino acids. Germline V gene data show CDR1 as MNHEY and CDR2 as SMNVEV (reference sequence). Trimming removed 4 bases from V and 0 bases from J; junction bases left unmatched: 3. For the CDR3, the DNA is TGTGCCAGCAGTTATCGGACAGGGGGCTCCTACGAGCAGTACTTC. This sequence encodes CASSYRTGGSYEQYF.

This clonotype was counted at least ten times. The V call is TRBV28, the J call TRBJ2-3; D possibly corresponds to TRBD2 (5 bases). V was shortened by 7 bases and J by 6 bases, with 17 bases between the two germline ends. Per the germline V gene, CDR1 is MDHEN and CDR2 is SYDVKM. CDR3 size: 14 residues. This CDR3 is CASKDRLGGDTQYF. For the CDR3, the DNA is TGTGCCAGCAAGGACCGACTGGGCGGGGATACGCAGTATTTT.

The chain uses TRBV10-3 and TRBJ2-5; 8 bases fit TRBD2. The CDR3 consists of 13 residues. After removal of 10 bases from V and 2 bases from J, the junction contained 6 bases not matched to a gene. The germline CDR1 and CDR2 sequences are ENHRY and SYGVKD. The DNA for the CDR3 is TGTGCCACCGGGCGGGGGGCTCAAGAGACCCAGTACTTC. It translates to CATGRGAQETQYF.

This clonotype was counted at least ten times. The chain uses TRBV5-1 and TRBJ2-2, with TRBD2 as a possible D gene (5 bases). Germline V gene sequence: CDR1 SGHRS, CDR2 YFSETQ. V was clipped by 1 base and J by 13 bases, with 14 bases between them. The CDR3 runs 13 residues. CDR3 sequence: CASSLKATAGLFF. Written as DNA, the CDR3 is TGCGCCAGCAGCTTGAAAGCCACCGCGGGGCTGTTTTTT.

This clonotype was observed many times. The J gene is TRBJ1-3, the V gene TRBV9, with a weak D call TRBD1 (6 bases). The germline V and J ends were trimmed by 4 bases and 1 base, with 18 bases remaining between them. The CDR3 contains 17 residues. In germline, CDR1 is SGDLS, CDR2 YYNGEE. As DNA, the CDR3 is TGTGCCAGCAGCTACCGATATCAAAGGGGGTCTGGAAACACCATATATTTT. It is translated as CASSYRYQRGSGNTIYF.

This chain uses TRBV20-1 with TRBJ2-2; 9 bases are a match to TRBD2. V shed 1 base, J shed 3 bases, and the junction held 3 bases outside the gene matches. This CDR3 has 15 amino acids. Germline V gene lookup returns CDR1 DFQATT and CDR2 SNEGSKA (reference sequence). In nucleotides, the CDR3 is TGCAGTGCTAGAGGAGCGGGGGGCTACACCGGGGAGCTGTTTTTT. It translates to CSARGAGGYTGELFF.

This clonotype has at least ten counts. The genes are TRBV20-1 and TRBJ1-5; tentative D call: TRBD1 (6 bases). The CDR3 contains 16 residues. Germline V lookup: CDR1 DFQATT, CDR2 SNEGSKA (reference sequence). Trimming pared 0 bases from V and 0 bases from J, leaving 12 bases between. DNA for the CDR3: TGCAGTGCTAGAGATAAGACAGGATATAGCAATCAGCCCCAGCATTTT. Translated, it gives CSARDKTGYSNQPQHF.

Regarding this clonotype: Possible read error: a much larger clone is one base away. The rearrangement links TRBV27 to TRBJ2-3, with 14 positions matching TRBD2. The V gene end was trimmed by 7 bases and the J gene end by 9 bases; junction bases not matched to a gene: 9. This CDR3 is 15 amino acids long. The V gene's germline CDR1 is MNHEY and CDR2 SMNVEV (reference sequence). Written as DNA, the CDR3 is TGTGCCAGCAACCAGACTAGCGGGGGGGCCGGGACGCAGTATTTT. Amino acids: CASNQTSGGAGTQYF.

This clonotype was found a few times. J is TRBJ2-5 and V is TRBV28; perhaps D is TRBD1 or TRBD2 (5 bases each). The CDR3 length is 14 residues. The germline CDR1 and CDR2 sequences are MDHEN and SYDVKM. Trimming shortened V by 6 bases and J by 3 bases, and 14 bases separated the two germline ends. The DNA of the CDR3 is TGTGCCAGCAGCAAACCCCGGGACGAAGAGACCCAGTACTTC. Residues: CASSKPRDEETQYF. The variable domain in full, completed from reference TRBV28 and TRBJ2-5, reads DVKVTQSSRYLVKRTGEKVFLECVQDMDHENMFWYRQDPGLGLRLIYFSYDVKMKEKGDIPEGYSVSREKKERFSLILESASTNQTSMYLCASSKPRDEETQYFGPGTRLLVL.

At least ten counts were recorded for this clonotype. This chain joins TRBV5-1 and TRBJ1-4; 10 positions match TRBD1. The CDR3 runs to 14 residues. Germline lookup yields CDR1 SGHRS and CDR2 YFSETQ. The J segment lost 6 bases and the V segment lost 4 bases, leaving 3 bases of the junction unmatched. This CDR3 is CASSTDRGDEKLFF. The CDR3 DNA reads as TGCGCCAGCAGCACGGACAGGGGGGATGAAAAACTGTTTTTT.

This chain connects TRBV5-5 to TRBJ2-2, with 7 bases aligning to TRBD2. This CDR3 has 17 residues. With 1 base clipped from V and 1 base from J, the junction kept 7 bases outside the gene matches. Germline-derived CDR1 and CDR2 are SGHKS and YYEKEE (reference sequence). CDR3 protein: CASSLNFGGGNTGELFF. As DNA, the CDR3 is TGTGCCAGCAGCTTGAATTTCGGCGGGGGGAACACCGGGGAGCTGTTTTTT.

In this sample, this clonotype turned up many times. The gene calls are TRBV12-3 or TRBV12-4 and TRBJ2-2; no clear D gene. The CDR3 runs 16 residues. Deletions cut 5 bases from V and 6 bases from J, with 19 bases between. CDR3 DNA: TGTGCCAGCAGTCCCTACCTTCAAGGTTCAGCCGGGGAGCTGTTTTTT. This codes for CASSPYLQGSAGELFF.

This clonotype was seen repeatedly, ten times or more. This chain joins TRBV29-1 and TRBJ2-7; D uncertain. Germline values: CDR1 SQVTM, CDR2 ANQGSEA. This CDR3 is built from 14 residues. Trimming took 3 bases from V and 1 from J, leaving 13 bases between them. The DNA for the CDR3 is TGCAGCGTTGAGTCGGCAGAAGGATCCTACGAGCAGTACTTC. It specifies CSVESAEGSYEQYF.

This clonotype was counted ten times or more. The CDR3 sequence: CASSYGETQYF. The CDR3 nucleotides read TGTGCCAGCAGTTACGGGGAGACCCAGTACTTC. The J gene is TRBJ2-5, the V gene TRBV6-5, with D hard to call. V was trimmed by 2 bases and J by 5 bases, leaving 3 bases between them. The germline V gene encodes CDR1 MNHEY and CDR2 SVGAGI. CDR3 length equals 11 residues.

Regarding this clonotype: One end of the junction varies from germline; a read error may be responsible. The V call is TRBV7-9, the J call TRBJ1-4; possibly TRBD1 for D (6 bases). The length of the CDR3 is 18 residues. Germline V CDR1 and CDR2: SEHNR, FQNEAQ (reference sequence). In DNA, the CDR3 is TGTGCCATCAGCTTCGGTTATCCGGGGGCGCTGGCTAATGAAAAACTGTTTTTT. Encoded protein: CAISFGYPGALANEKLFF.

CDR3 sequence (DNA): TGTGCCAGCAGCTTAGGTCCCCCGGGTTGGGGAAATGATGAGCAGTTCTTC. Translating gives CASSLGPPGWGNDEQFF. The chain employs TRBV7-2 and TRBJ2-1; D remains ambiguous. This CDR3 has 17 amino acids. The V gene's germline CDR1 is SGHTA and CDR2 FQGNSA. V lost 1 base and J lost 8, with 21 bases in between.

This clonotype came up once. CDR3 nucleotides: TGCAGCGTTGATCTCCTAGGCGGCTCTGAAGCTTTCTTT. This gives the protein CSVDLLGGSEAFF. The rearrangement joins TRBV29-1 to TRBJ1-1; D is unclear. The germline gives CDR1 SQVTM, CDR2 ANQGSEA. The CDR3 has 13 amino acids. The V end was cut by 3 bases, the J end by 6 bases, with 14 bases between.